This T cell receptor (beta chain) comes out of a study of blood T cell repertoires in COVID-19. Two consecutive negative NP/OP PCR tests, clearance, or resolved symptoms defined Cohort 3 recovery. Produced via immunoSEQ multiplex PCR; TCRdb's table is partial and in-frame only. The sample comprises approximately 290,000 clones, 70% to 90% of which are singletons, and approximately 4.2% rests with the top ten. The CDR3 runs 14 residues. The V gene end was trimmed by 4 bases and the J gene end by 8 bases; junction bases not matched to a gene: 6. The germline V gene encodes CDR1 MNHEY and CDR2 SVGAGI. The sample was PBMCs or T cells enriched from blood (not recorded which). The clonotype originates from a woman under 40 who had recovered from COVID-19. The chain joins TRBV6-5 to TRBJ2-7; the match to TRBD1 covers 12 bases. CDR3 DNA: TGTGCCAGCAGTTCTCCGGGACAGGGGGCAAAGCAGTACTTC. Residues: CASSSPGQGAKQYF.